The clone carrying this T cell receptor beta chain was picked up one time. Germline V lookup: CDR1 MNHEY, CDR2 SMNVEV (reference sequence). The CDR3 has 15 residues. The germline V and J ends were trimmed by 0 bases and 4 bases, with 12 bases remaining between them. The data stem from a study of early stage breast cancer tumors. TCRdb's table, derived via immunoSEQ multiplex PCR, lists solely in-frame clones and lacks some. The sample records approximately 39,000 clones, roughly 70% being singletons. V usage is TRBV27 and J usage is TRBJ1-2; a possible D gene is TRBD1 (6 bases). This TCR was sampled from a person between 60 and 69 years old with breast cancer. The sequencing sample was made of blood. This CDR3 is CASSLSGGWIYGYTF. DNA for the CDR3: TGTGCCAGCAGTTTATCGGGGGGCTGGATCTATGGCTACACCTTC.